Following are 8 T cell receptor beta chains from one sample sequenced in a study of cytomegalovirus exposure and HLA in healthy donors. PCR involved 60 Vbeta and 13 Jbeta primers. The protocol was immunoSEQ multiplex PCR, while the TCRdb copy is restricted to in-frame clones and leaves out a portion. Among 130,000 or so clones listed, about 80% were seen once. The specimen sequenced was PBMCs. The receptors shown here come from a woman aged 40-49 years in good health and CMV-seronegative.

This clone was seen more than once but under ten times. The V gene is TRBV27, the J gene TRBJ2-1; the match to TRBD2 covers 7 bases. The CDR3 has 15 residues. V lost 7 bases and J lost 5; bases outside the gene matches: 11. Germline values: CDR1 MNHEY, CDR2 SMNVEV (reference sequence). CDR3 amino acids: CASNPLAGEDNEQFF. Written as DNA, the CDR3 is TGTGCCAGCAACCCGCTGGCGGGAGAGGACAATGAGCAGTTCTTC.

The chain carries TRBV10-3 and TRBJ1-1; 7 bases match TRBD1. The CDR3 length is 16 residues. Per the germline V gene, CDR1 is ENHRY and CDR2 is SYGVKD. The J segment lost 0 bases and the V segment lost 2 bases, leaving 6 bases of the junction unmatched. This CDR3 is CAISELTTGLNTEAFF. In DNA, the CDR3 is TGTGCCATCAGTGAGCTTACGACAGGGCTGAACACTGAAGCTTTCTTT.

V is TRBV4-3 and J is TRBJ1-5, with D possibly matching TRBD1 (5 bases). V was pared by 4 bases and J by 0 bases, with 22 bases between. The CDR3 covers 19 residues. CDR1 LGHNA and CDR2 YSLEER come from the germline V gene. This chain's CDR3 is CASSPEPWGVANSNQPQHF. The CDR3, as DNA: TGCGCCAGCAGCCCGGAACCGTGGGGGGTTGCCAATAGCAATCAGCCCCAGCATTTT.

CDR3 sequence reads: CASSVQSRGPFEQYF. The CDR3, as DNA: TGTGCCAGCAGTGTTCAAAGCAGGGGACCATTCGAGCAGTACTTC. The chain links TRBV2 to TRBJ2-7; a weak D match, TRBD1 (6 bases). The CDR3 is 15 residues long. Trimming left V 4 bases short and J 6 bases short, with 19 bases between. Per germline, CDR1 SNHLY and CDR2 FYNNEI.

This clone occurred a few times. This sequence joins TRBV30 and TRBJ2-1; 7 bases are a match to TRBD2. The CDR3 spans 15 residues. The germline V gene has CDR1 GTSNPN and CDR2 SVGIG (reference sequence). V was pared by 0 bases and J by 8 bases, with 10 bases of the junction left unmatched. The CDR3 spells CAWSVLGGRRDEQFF. The CDR3 DNA is TGTGCCTGGAGTGTACTCGGCGGGAGACGCGATGAGCAGTTCTTC.

CDR3 sequence: CASSLAGGLIGEKLFF. In DNA form, the CDR3 reads TGTGCCAGCAGCTTAGCAGGGGGCCTCATCGGGGAAAAACTGTTTTTT. This chain uses TRBV7-8 with TRBJ1-4, with 7 bases matching TRBD1. Germline V gene sequence: CDR1 SGHVS, CDR2 FQNEAQ. V trimming: 0 bases; J trimming: 8 bases; junction bases outside the gene matches: 9. The CDR3 extends over 16 amino acids.

The chain recombines TRBV28 with TRBJ2-7; D may be TRBD2 (5 bases). V was pared by 6 bases and J by 6 bases, with 9 bases between. CDR3 length equals 11 residues. Per germline, CDR1 MDHEN and CDR2 SYDVKM. The CDR3 sequence: CASRLGLEQYF. The CDR3 DNA reads TGTGCCAGCAGACTAGGTCTCGAGCAGTACTTC.

The sample holds one count of this clone. This chain joins TRBV29-1 and TRBJ1-1, with TRBD1 as a possible D gene (6 bases). Germline V gene lookup returns CDR1 SQVTM and CDR2 ANQGSEA. Trimming pared 4 bases from V and 1 base from J, leaving 10 bases between. The CDR3 is 13 amino acids. CDR3 region: CSVVTQGNTEAFF. The DNA for the CDR3 is TGCAGCGTTGTGACACAGGGGAACACTGAAGCTTTCTTT. Full variable domain (remainder filled in from reference TRBV29-1 and TRBJ1-1): SAVISQKPSRDICQRGTSLTIQCQVDSQVTMMFWYRQQPGQSLTLIATANQGSEATYESGFVIDKFPISRPNLTFSTLTVSNMSPEDSSIYLCSVVTQGNTEAFFGQGTRLTVV.